This T cell receptor (beta chain) was recorded in a study of blood T cell repertoires in COVID-19. On the study more broadly: From the United States, Italy and Spain came samples of acute and convalescent COVID-19. From T cells, B-cell-depleted T cells, or PBMCs came the material, which was cDNA or gDNA.

V was trimmed by 5 bases and J by 0 bases, leaving 11 bases between them. The CDR3 sequence is 15 residues long. Germline V lookup: CDR1 SNHLY, CDR2 FYNNEI. Here immunoSEQ multiplex PCR was the method, and the copy in TCRdb shows in-frame clones only, minus some. The sample has 210,000 or so clones, about 90% seen once. The rearrangement links TRBV2 to TRBJ2-1, with D perhaps TRBD1 (5 bases). Sequenced: peripheral blood. This receptor was taken from a man younger than 30 with active or convalescent COVID-19. The CDR3 region is CASSPQVSSYNEQFF. In DNA form, the CDR3 reads TGTGCCAGCAGTCCACAGGTGAGCTCCTACAATGAGCAGTTCTTC.